A single sample gave rise to the 5 T cell receptor beta chains below, sequenced in a study of CD4 T cells in relation to SARS-CoV-2 and coronaviruses (dated by TCRdb to the early 2020s). Library method: the immunoSEQ multiplex PCR assay. TCRdb took this table from immuneACCESS and kept in-frame rearrangements with V and J called. Such tables lack part of the clones; where checked against another copy, unresolved V genes explain under half of the gap, and the rest is unexplained. The sample table shows about 23,000 clones, and over 60% are seen once. The ten most abundant clones make up 13% to 15% of the sample. Their specific antigens are unknown. CD4+ T cells from unexposed donors were collected before the COVID-19 pandemic (2011-2018). The EasySep CD4+ T cell isolation kit was used to isolate CD4+ T cells once the cultures had run for roughly 10 days. Sequences were obtained from CD4+ T cells from PBMCs, cultured in vitro. The receptors originated from a human donor in good health.

This chain uses TRBV6-2 or TRBV6-3 with TRBJ2-7; D is perhaps TRBD1 (6 bases). V was pared by 5 bases and J by 0 bases, with 14 bases between. The CDR3 length is 15 residues. Germline V gene lookup returns CDR1 MNHEY and CDR2 SVGEGT. CDR3 residues: CASSPGTSSSYEQYF. As DNA, the CDR3 is TGTGCCAGCAGTCCAGGGACATCCAGCTCCTACGAGCAGTACTTC.

The chain is built from TRBV4-2 and TRBJ2-5, with 10 nucleotides matching TRBD2. Trimming at V came to 0 bases and at J to 7 bases, leaving 5 bases not matched to a gene. The CDR3 covers 15 residues. CDR1 and CDR2 (germline): LGHNA, YNFKEQ. For the CDR3, the DNA is TGTGCCAGCAGCCAAGATTTTAGCGGGGGGTTGACCCAGTACTTC. Encoded protein: CASSQDFSGGLTQYF.

This clone was observed a few times. V usage is TRBV7-2 and J usage is TRBJ2-5; 11 nucleotides align to TRBD2. CDR1 is SGHTA and CDR2 is FQGNSA in the germline V gene. This CDR3 has 15 amino acids. V trimming: 0 bases; J trimming: 4 bases; junction bases outside the gene matches: 1. The CDR3 DNA is TGTGCCAGCAGCTTAGCTCTAGCGGGGGGAGAGACCCAGTACTTC. Amino acid sequence: CASSLALAGGETQYF.

The chain is built from TRBV14 and TRBJ1-1; D is unresolved. The ends were cut back, 2 bases at V and 4 bases at J, with 8 bases in the middle. The CDR3 is 13 amino acids. CDR1 is SGHDN and CDR2 is FVKESK in the germline V gene. The CDR3 loop is CASSQTRGTEAFF. DNA of the CDR3: TGTGCCAGCAGCCAAACCAGAGGCACTGAAGCTTTCTTT.

V gene TRBV7-2 combines with J gene TRBJ2-1; D is unclear. The CDR3 runs to 15 residues. Germline CDR1 SGHTA, CDR2 FQGNSA. V was clipped by 3 bases and J by 0 bases, with 9 bases between them. CDR3 DNA sequence: TGTGCCAGCAGCTTGATGCCGAGCTCCTACAATGAGCAGTTCTTC. Translation: CASSLMPSSYNEQFF.